This T cell receptor beta chain was identified during a study of blood T cell repertoires in COVID-19. Across the study: T cells, B-cell-depleted T cells, or PBMCs supplied cDNA or gDNA.

The CDR3 covers 15 residues. The germline CDR1 and CDR2 sequences are KGHSH and LQKENI. V lost 2 bases, J lost 1 base, and 9 bases lay in between. The sample holds one count of this clone. Profiled with immunoSEQ multiplex PCR; TCRdb holds only in-frame clones, not every one. The sample lists nearly 200,000 clones, around four fifths seen once, with around 1% in the top ten. The clonotype was recovered from a man aged 60 to 75 with COVID-19, enrolled during active disease. The specimen sequenced was peripheral blood. The rearrangement links TRBV18 to TRBJ1-3, with D possibly TRBD1 on 5 matching bases. This CDR3 is CASSPGPGSGNTIYF. The CDR3 DNA reads as TGTGCCAGCTCACCAGGTCCAGGGTCTGGAAACACCATATATTTT.